This T cell receptor beta chain was identified in a study of shared clonotypes between healthy human individuals. Study context: Three CD4 naive, three CD4 memory, two CD8 naive and one CD8 memory plate were used per donor.

Findings of the study overall: Several donors showed sharing of 4.5% to 6% of naive CD4 clonotypes.

CDR1 is MNHNS, CDR2 SASEGT, per germline. V was pared by 7 bases and J by 3 bases, with 6 bases of the junction left unmatched. The CDR3 is made up of 14 amino acids. The repertoire was sequenced with immunoSEQ multiplex PCR; TCRdb's copy has only in-frame clones and lacks some. The sample consists of about 1.1 million clones, 70% to 80% of them appearing once. Comments on this clone: Its specificity is unknown.

The sequence came from a man in his late teens or twenties in good health. Some clones in this sample may be carry-over from other donors' samples. The sample consisted of memory CD4+ T cells from PBMCs. Subset of the sample: CD45RA-negative fraction. The chain recombines TRBV6-1 with TRBJ2-7; TRBD1 matches at 10 bases. CDR3 residues: CASNRDRGSYEQYF. CDR3 nucleotides: TGTGCCAGCAATAGGGACAGGGGTAGCTACGAGCAGTACTTC.